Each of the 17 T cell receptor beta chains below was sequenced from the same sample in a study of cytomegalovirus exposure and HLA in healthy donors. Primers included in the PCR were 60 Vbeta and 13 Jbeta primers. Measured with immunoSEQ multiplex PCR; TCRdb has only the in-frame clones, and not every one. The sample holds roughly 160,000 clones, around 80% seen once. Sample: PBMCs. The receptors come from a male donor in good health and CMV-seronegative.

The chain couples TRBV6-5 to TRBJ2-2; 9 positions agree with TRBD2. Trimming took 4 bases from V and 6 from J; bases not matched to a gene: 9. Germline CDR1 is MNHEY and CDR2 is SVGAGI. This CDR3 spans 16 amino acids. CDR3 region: CASSSPTGTSPGELFF. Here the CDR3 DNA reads TGTGCCAGCAGTTCCCCGACCGGGACTAGCCCCGGGGAGCTGTTTTTT.

The CDR3 region is CASRNMNTEAFF. CDR3 sequence (DNA): TGTGCCAGTAGAAACATGAACACTGAAGCTTTCTTT. This chain links TRBV19 with TRBJ1-1; D is unresolved. Germline V gene sequence: CDR1 LNHDA, CDR2 SQIVND (reference sequence). The CDR3 is 12 amino acids. The V gene lost 6 bases and the J gene lost 0 bases, with 5 bases spanning the gap.

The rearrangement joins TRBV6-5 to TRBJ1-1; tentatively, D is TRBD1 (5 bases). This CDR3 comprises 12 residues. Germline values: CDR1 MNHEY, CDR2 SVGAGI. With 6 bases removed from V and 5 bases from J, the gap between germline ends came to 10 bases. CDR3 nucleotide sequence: TGTGCCAGCAGCCCCGGGGGAACTGAAGCTTTCTTT. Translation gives CASSPGGTEAFF.

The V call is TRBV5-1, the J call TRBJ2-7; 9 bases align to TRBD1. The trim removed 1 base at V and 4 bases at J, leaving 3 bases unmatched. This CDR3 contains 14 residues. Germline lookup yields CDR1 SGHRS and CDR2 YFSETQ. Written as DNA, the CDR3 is TGCGCCAGCAGCTTGACAGGGGGCCGTTACGAGCAGTACTTC. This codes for CASSLTGGRYEQYF.

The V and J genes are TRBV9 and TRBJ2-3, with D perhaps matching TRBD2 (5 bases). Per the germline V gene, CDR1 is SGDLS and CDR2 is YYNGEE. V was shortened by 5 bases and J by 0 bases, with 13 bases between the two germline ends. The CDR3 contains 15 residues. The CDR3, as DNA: TGTGCCAGCAGTAGAAGTTGGACTAGCACAGATACGCAGTATTTT. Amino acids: CASSRSWTSTDTQYF.

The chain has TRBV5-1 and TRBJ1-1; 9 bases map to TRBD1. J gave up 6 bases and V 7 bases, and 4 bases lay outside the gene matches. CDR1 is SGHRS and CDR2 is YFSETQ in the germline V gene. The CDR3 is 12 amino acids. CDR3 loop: CASRDRVSEAFF. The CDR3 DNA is TGCGCCAGCCGGGACAGGGTATCTGAAGCTTTCTTT. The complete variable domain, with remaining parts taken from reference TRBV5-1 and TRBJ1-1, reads KAGVTQTPRYLIKTRGQQVTLSCSPISGHRSVSWYQQTPGQGLQFLFEYFSETQRNKGNFPGRFSGRQFSNSRSEMNVSTLELGDSALYLCASRDRVSEAFFGQGTRLTVV.

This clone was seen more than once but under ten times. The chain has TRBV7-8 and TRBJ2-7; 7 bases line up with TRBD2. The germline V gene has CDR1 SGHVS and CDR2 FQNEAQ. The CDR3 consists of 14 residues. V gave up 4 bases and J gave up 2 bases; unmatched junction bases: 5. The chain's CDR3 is CASSSRAGTYEQYF. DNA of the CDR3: TGTGCCAGCAGCTCGAGAGCGGGGACCTACGAGCAGTACTTC.

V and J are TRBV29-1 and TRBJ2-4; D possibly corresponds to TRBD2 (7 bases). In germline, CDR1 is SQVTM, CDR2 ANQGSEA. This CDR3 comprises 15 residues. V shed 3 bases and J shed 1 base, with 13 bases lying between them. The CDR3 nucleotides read TGCAGCGTTGAGGTGGGGGGGCGGGCCAAAAACATTCAGTACTTC. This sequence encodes CSVEVGGRAKNIQYF.

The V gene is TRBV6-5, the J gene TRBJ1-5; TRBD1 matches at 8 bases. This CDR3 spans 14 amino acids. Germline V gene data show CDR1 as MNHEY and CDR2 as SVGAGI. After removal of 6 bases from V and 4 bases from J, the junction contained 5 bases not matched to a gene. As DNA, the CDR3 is TGTGCCAGCAGGGGGACAGGCAAGAATCAGCCCCAGCATTTT. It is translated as CASRGTGKNQPQHF.

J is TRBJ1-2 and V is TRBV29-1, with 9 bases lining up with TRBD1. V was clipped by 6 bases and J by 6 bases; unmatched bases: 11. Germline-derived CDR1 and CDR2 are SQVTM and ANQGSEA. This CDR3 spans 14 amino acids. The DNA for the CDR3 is TGCAGCGTCAAACAGACAGGGGGATTGGATGGCTACACCTTC. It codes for CSVKQTGGLDGYTF.

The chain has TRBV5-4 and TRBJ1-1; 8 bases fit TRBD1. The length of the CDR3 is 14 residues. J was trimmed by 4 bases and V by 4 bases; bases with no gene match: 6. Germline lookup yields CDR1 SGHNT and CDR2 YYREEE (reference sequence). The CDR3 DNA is TGTGCCAGCAGCCCGGACAGGGTGTTCACTGAAGCTTTCTTT. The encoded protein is CASSPDRVFTEAFF.

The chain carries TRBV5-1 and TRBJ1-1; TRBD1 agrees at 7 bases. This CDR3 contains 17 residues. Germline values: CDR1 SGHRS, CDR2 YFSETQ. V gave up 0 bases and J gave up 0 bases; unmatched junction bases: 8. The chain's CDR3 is CASSLARGSLMNTEAFF. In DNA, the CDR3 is TGCGCCAGCAGCTTGGCCAGGGGGAGTCTTATGAACACTGAAGCTTTCTTT.

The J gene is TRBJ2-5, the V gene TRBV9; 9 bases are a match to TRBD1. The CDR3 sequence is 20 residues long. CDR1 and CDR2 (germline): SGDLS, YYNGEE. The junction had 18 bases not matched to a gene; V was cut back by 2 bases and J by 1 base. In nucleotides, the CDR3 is TGTGCCAGCAGCGTCACCTCCGGGACAGGGCAGGCAGTATCCCAAGAGACCCAGTACTTC. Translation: CASSVTSGTGQAVSQETQYF.

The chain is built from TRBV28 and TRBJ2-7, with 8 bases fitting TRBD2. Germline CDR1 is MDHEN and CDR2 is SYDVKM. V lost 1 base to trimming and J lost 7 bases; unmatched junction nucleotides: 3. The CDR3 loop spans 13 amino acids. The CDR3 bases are TGTGCCAGCAGTTTATTTCGGGGGGGAGAGCAGTACTTC. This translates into CASSLFRGGEQYF.

The CDR3: CASSQGGTSGRYEQYF. CDR3 in DNA: TGCGCCAGCAGCCAAGGGGGGACTAGCGGGAGGTACGAGCAGTACTTC. The chain recombines TRBV4-1 with TRBJ2-7, with 15 bases lining up with TRBD2. The V segment lost 1 base and the J segment 4 bases; nucleotides outside the gene matches: 2. Germline V gives CDR1 MGHRA, CDR2 YSYEKL. The CDR3 has 16 residues.

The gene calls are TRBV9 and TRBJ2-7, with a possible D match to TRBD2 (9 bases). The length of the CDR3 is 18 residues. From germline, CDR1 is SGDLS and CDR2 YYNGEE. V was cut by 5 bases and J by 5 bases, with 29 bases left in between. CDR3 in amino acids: CASSLGTGVPGLANEQYF. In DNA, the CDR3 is TGTGCCAGCAGTCTAGGGACAGGCGTCCCCGGACTAGCGAACGAGCAGTACTTC.

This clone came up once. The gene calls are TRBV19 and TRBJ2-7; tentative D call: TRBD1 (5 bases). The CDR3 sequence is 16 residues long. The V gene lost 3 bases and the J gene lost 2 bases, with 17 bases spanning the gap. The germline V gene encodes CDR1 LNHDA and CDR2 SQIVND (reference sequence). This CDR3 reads CASSMGMGPSTYEQYF. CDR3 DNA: TGTGCCAGTAGTATGGGCATGGGGCCTTCCACCTACGAGCAGTACTTC.